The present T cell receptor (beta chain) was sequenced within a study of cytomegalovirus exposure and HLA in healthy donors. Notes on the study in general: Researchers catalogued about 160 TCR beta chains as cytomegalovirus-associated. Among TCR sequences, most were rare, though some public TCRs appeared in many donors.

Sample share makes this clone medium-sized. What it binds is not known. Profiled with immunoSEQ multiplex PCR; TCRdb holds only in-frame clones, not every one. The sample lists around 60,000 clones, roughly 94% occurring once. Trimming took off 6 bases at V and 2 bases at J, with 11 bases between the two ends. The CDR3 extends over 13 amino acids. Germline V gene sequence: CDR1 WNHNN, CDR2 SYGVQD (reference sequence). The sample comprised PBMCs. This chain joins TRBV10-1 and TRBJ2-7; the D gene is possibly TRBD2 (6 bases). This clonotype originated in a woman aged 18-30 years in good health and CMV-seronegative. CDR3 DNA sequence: TGCGCCAGCAGGGTAGCGGAGGCCTACGAGCAGTACTTC. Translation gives CASRVAEAYEQYF.